One T cell receptor beta chain is described in this entry. These data originate in a study of technical replicates of blood from several donors. Trimming cost V 1 base and J 11 bases; bases outside gene matches: 10. Per the germline V gene, CDR1 is SGHTA and CDR2 is FQGNSA. The CDR3 is 15 amino acids. Assay: immunoSEQ multiplex PCR; the TCRdb copy retains only in-frame clones and omits some. The data hold about 79,000 clones, with about nine tenths observed a single time. Input material: T cells isolated from PBMCs. This sequence was found in a human donor in good health. Some clones in this sample may be carry-over from other donors' samples. This chain connects TRBV7-2 to TRBJ1-4; 7 bases align to TRBD1. CDR3 sequence: CASSLGQGWATKLFF. CDR3 nucleotides: TGTGCCAGCAGCTTAGGACAGGGATGGGCCACGAAACTGTTTTTT. Using reference TRBV7-2 and TRBJ1-4 for the parts outside the CDR3, the full variable domain is GAGVSQSPSNKVTEKGKDVELRCDPISGHTALYWYRQSLGQGLEFLIYFQGNSAPDKSGLPSDRFSAERTGGSVSTLTIQRTQQEDSAVYLCASSLGQGWATKLFFGSGTQLSVL.